The next 17 T cell receptor beta chains were all read from a single sample in a study of blood T cell repertoires in COVID-19 (dated by TCRdb to between 2020 and 2021). The method was the immunoSEQ multiplex PCR assay. Imported from immuneACCESS, the table was reduced by TCRdb to in-frame sequences with V and J called. These copies leave out some clones; in studies compared against another copy, an unresolved V gene accounts for under half, and the cause of the remainder is not known. For this sample the table gives about 35,000 clones, of which more than 80% were detected only once. Of the sample, 44% is held by the ten largest clones. Input material: peripheral blood. These receptors were taken from a man between 60 and 70 years old with active or convalescent COVID-19.

This clone appeared once. The chain combines TRBV6-2 or TRBV6-3 with TRBJ2-3; 8 bases agree with TRBD2. Germline CDR1 MNHEY, CDR2 SVGEGT. J lost 8 bases, V lost 5 bases, and 9 bases had no gene match. The CDR3 runs 14 residues. The DNA for the CDR3 is TGTGCCAGCAGTAATAGCGGGGCTAAGGGTACGCAGTATTTT. This translates into CASSNSGAKGTQYF.

This clone was counted a few times. The chain recombines TRBV4-3 with TRBJ2-6; TRBD2 matches at 7 bases. Germline V CDR1 and CDR2: LGHNA, YSLEER. With 4 bases clipped from V and 2 bases from J, the junction kept 2 bases outside the gene matches. The CDR3 loop spans 15 amino acids. The CDR3 reads CASSRAGAGANVLTF. Written as DNA, the CDR3 is TGCGCCAGCAGCCGCGCGGGGGCTGGGGCCAACGTCCTGACTTTC.

The chain combines TRBV15 with TRBJ2-1; 9 positions match TRBD2. CDR3 length: 14 residues. The germline gives CDR1 LNHNV, CDR2 YYDKDF (reference sequence). Germline trimming cut 2 bases from V and 4 bases from J; bases unmatched to any gene: 0. The CDR3 nucleotides read TGTGCCACCAGCAGACTAGCGGGATACAATGAGCAGTTCTTC. As protein: CATSRLAGYNEQFF.

This rearrangement joins TRBV29-1 to TRBJ2-1; 11 bases are shared with TRBD2. Germline V gene lookup returns CDR1 SQVTM and CDR2 ANQGSEA. The CDR3 length is 14 residues. Trimming at V came to 7 bases and at J to 6 bases, leaving 8 bases not matched to a gene. CDR3 protein: CSGKTSGGFNEQFF. Here the CDR3 DNA reads TGCAGCGGAAAAACTAGCGGGGGATTCAATGAGCAGTTCTTC.

The chain links TRBV24-1 to TRBJ2-7; 12 positions match TRBD2. With V trimmed by 10 bases and J by 1 base, 1 base remained unmatched. The CDR3 has 13 residues. Germline CDR1 is KGHDR and CDR2 is SFDVKD. In DNA form, the CDR3 reads TGTGCCACAGGGACTAGCGGGTCCTACGAGCAGTACGTC. Its protein product is CATGTSGSYEQYV.

V and J are TRBV20-1 and TRBJ2-1; possibly TRBD2 for D (6 bases). CDR1 is DFQATT and CDR2 is SNEGSKA in the germline V gene (reference sequence). The V and J ends lost 2 bases and 14 bases respectively, with 13 bases between them. CDR3 length: 11 residues. For the CDR3, the DNA is TGCAGTGCTAGATGGGACTGGGGCGAGTTCTTC. This encodes CSARWDWGEFF.

The chain carries TRBV9 and TRBJ2-7; D remains unclear. Germline values: CDR1 SGDLS, CDR2 YYNGEE. V gave up 3 bases and J gave up 5 bases, with 12 bases separating them. The CDR3 runs 13 residues. The CDR3 nucleotides are TGTGCCAGCAGCGCCCCTCTATTAGACGAGCAGTACGTC. It translates to CASSAPLLDEQYV.

There are a few counts of this clone. The chain's CDR3 is CASSSRSGEGYTF. The CDR3 DNA reads as TGTGCCAGTAGTTCCAGGAGCGGAGAGGGCTACACCTTC. The chain carries TRBV19 and TRBJ1-2; no reliable D call. V lost 5 bases, J lost 8 bases, and 15 bases lay in between. This CDR3 spans 13 amino acids. CDR1 and CDR2 from the germline V gene are LNHDA and SQIVND (reference sequence).

V usage is TRBV28 and J usage is TRBJ1-2; D may be TRBD1 (5 bases). The germline V gene has CDR1 MDHEN and CDR2 SYDVKM. CDR3 length: 13 residues. The ends were cut back, 3 bases at V and 4 bases at J, with 9 bases in the middle. The CDR3 here is CASSLSGSYGYTF. In DNA, the CDR3 is TGTGCCAGCAGTTTGTCAGGGTCCTATGGCTACACCTTC.

The chain recombines TRBV6-2 or TRBV6-3 with TRBJ2-2; no definite D call. V lost 8 bases and J 5 bases, leaving 15 bases between the germline ends. CDR1 is MNHEY and CDR2 is SVGEGT in the germline V gene. The CDR3 has 14 amino acids. The CDR3 protein is CASRPPAETGELFF. In nucleotides, the CDR3 is TGTGCCAGCCGCCCCCCCGCAGAAACCGGGGAGCTGTTTTTT.

The chain is built from TRBV9 and TRBJ1-6; 7 bases are shared with TRBD1. V shed 2 bases, J shed 1 base, and the junction held 9 bases outside the gene matches. The CDR3 runs to 18 residues. CDR1 SGDLS and CDR2 YYNGEE come from the germline V gene. The CDR3 protein is CASSVDSSGGSYNSPLHF. CDR3 in DNA: TGTGCCAGCAGCGTGGACTCTTCAGGGGGGTCCTATAATTCACCCCTCCACTTT.

This sequence joins TRBV29-1 and TRBJ1-5, with a tentative D call TRBD1 (6 bases). CDR1 SQVTM and CDR2 ANQGSEA come from the germline V gene. The CDR3 consists of 13 residues. Between the trimmed V and J ends, which lost 3 bases and 4 bases, there was a span of 10 bases. The CDR3 here is CSVETDRNQPQHF. The CDR3 nucleotides are TGCAGCGTTGAGACGGACAGAAATCAGCCCCAGCATTTT.

The rearrangement uses TRBV5-1 and TRBJ1-6, with D perhaps matching TRBD1 (6 bases). Germline CDR1 and CDR2: SGHRS and YFSETQ. This CDR3 is built from 14 residues. V gave up 4 bases and J gave up 7 bases, with 12 bases separating them. The CDR3 is CASSTSGGNSPLHF. Written as DNA, the CDR3 is TGCGCCAGCAGCACCAGTGGGGGCAATTCACCCCTCCACTTT.

J is TRBJ2-3 and V is TRBV5-1, with a tentative D call TRBD2 (5 bases). This CDR3 is built from 17 residues. Trimming pared 1 base from V and 0 bases from J, leaving 15 bases between. Looked up from germline, CDR1 is SGHRS and CDR2 is YFSETQ. The CDR3 loop is CASSLLMSGDSTDTQYF. The CDR3 nucleotides are TGCGCCAGCAGCTTGTTGATGAGCGGAGATAGCACAGATACGCAGTATTTT.

This chain connects TRBV12-2 to TRBJ1-4. TRBV12-2 is annotated as a pseudogene. The CDR3 sequence is 13 residues long. The CDR3 DNA follows: TGTGCAAGTCGCTTAGTCGGCAGTGAGGGACTGTTTTTT. Its protein is CASRLVGSEGLFF.

The chain employs TRBV7-2 and TRBJ2-3; 9 bases agree with TRBD1. The CDR3 runs 17 residues. The ends lost 3 bases at V and 3 bases at J; junction bases unmatched: 10. CDR1 is SGHTA, CDR2 FQGNSA, per germline. The CDR3 is CASSFPLQGASTDTQYF. DNA for the CDR3: TGTGCCAGCAGCTTCCCGCTACAGGGGGCCTCGACAGATACGCAGTATTTT. The full variable domain, with the rest looked up from reference TRBV7-2 and TRBJ2-3, is GAGVSQSPSNKVTEKGKDVELRCDPISGHTALYWYRQSLGQGLEFLIYFQGNSAPDKSGLPSDRFSAERTGGSVSTLTIQRTQQEDSAVYLCASSFPLQGASTDTQYFGPGTRLTVL.

V usage is TRBV5-1 and J usage is TRBJ2-3; 13 bases match TRBD2. Looked up from germline, CDR1 is SGHRS and CDR2 is YFSETQ. The CDR3 contains 16 residues. V lost 3 bases and J lost 2; bases outside the gene matches: 3. CDR3 sequence: CASSSGTSGNTDTQYF. CDR3 sequence (DNA): TGCGCCAGCAGCTCCGGGACTAGCGGGAACACAGATACGCAGTATTTT.